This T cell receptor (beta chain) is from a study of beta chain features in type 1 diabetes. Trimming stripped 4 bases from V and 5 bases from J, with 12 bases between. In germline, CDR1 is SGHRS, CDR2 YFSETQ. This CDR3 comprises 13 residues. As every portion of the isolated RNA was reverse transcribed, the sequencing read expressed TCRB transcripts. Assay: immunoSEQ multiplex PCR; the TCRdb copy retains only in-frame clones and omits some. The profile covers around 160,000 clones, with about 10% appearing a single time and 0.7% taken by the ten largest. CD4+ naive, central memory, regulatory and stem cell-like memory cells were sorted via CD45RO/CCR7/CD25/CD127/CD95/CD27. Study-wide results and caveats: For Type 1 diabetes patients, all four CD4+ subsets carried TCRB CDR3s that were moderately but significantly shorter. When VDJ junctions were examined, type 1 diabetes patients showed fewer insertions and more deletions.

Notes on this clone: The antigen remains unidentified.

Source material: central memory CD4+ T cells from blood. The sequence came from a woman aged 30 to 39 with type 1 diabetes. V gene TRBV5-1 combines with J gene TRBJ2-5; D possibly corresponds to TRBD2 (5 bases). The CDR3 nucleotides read TGCGCCAGCAGCCCCCCGCGGGCGGAGACCCAGTACTTC. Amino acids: CASSPPRAETQYF.